These T cell receptor beta chains were read from a single sample in a study of shared clonotypes between healthy human individuals. Using immunoSEQ multiplex PCR, the repertoire was profiled, and TCRdb retains in-frame clones only, with some absent. This table has about 230,000 clones, 65% to 70% appearing once. The sequenced sample was memory CD4+ T cells sorted from blood. The receptors come from a young man in good health. Each CDR3 is given with its conserved first and last residue. The D gene is left open where the match is weak. The size field is filled for only some rows; it gives once, few, many or a size class.

TGCGCCAGCTCTGGAAACACCATATATTTT	CASSGNTIYF	TRBV4-1	TRBJ1-3	-	-
TGTGCCAGCTCATCTGGGGGGTCTGGAAACACCATATATTTT	CASSSGGSGNTIYF	TRBV18	TRBJ1-3	-	-
TGTGCCACCAGCAGAGGGGACAGGGGCTATGGCTACACCTTC	CATSRGDRGYGYTF	TRBV15	TRBJ1-2	-	TRBD1
TGTGCCACCAGCAGAGACAGGGTAGACGATGAGCAGTTCTTC	CATSRDRVDDEQFF	TRBV15	TRBJ2-1	-	-
TGTGCCAGCAGCTTTGGGACAGCTAAAGAGACCCAGTACTTC	CASSFGTAKETQYF	TRBV5-8	TRBJ2-5	-	TRBD1
TGTGCCAGCAGTGTTAATGGCAGGGAGAATGAAAAACTGTTTTTT	CASSVNGRENEKLFF	TRBV6-1	TRBJ1-4	-	-
TGCGCCAGCAGCTTGAGCGGCACTAGCACAGATACGCAGTATTTT	CASSLSGTSTDTQYF	TRBV5-1	TRBJ2-3	-	-
TGTGCCAGTAGTATCGGGTCACAGGGGTACGAGCAGTACTTC	CASSIGSQGYEQYF	TRBV19	TRBJ2-7	-	TRBD1
TGTGCCAGCAGCGCCGGGAGGTTAAACTATGGCTACACCTTC	CASSAGRLNYGYTF	TRBV9	TRBJ1-2	-	-
TGTGCTAGTGGTTCCGGGACAGGGGTTGTCCAAGAGACCCAGTACTTC	CASGSGTGVVQETQYF	TRBV12-5	TRBJ2-5	-	TRBD1
TGTGCCAGCAGCCCCCTGCGGGGGCTCGACACCGGGGAGCTGTTTTTT	CASSPLRGLDTGELFF	TRBV14	TRBJ2-2	-	-
TGTGCCATCTCGGGGGCTGCCTACAATGAGCAGTTCTTC	CAISGAAYNEQFF	TRBV10-3	TRBJ2-1	few	-
TGCGCCAGCAGCTTTCAAGGGAGCGACAATGAGCAGTTCTTC	CASSFQGSDNEQFF	TRBV5-1	TRBJ2-1	-	-